This paragraph covers one T cell receptor beta chain sequence. Its target is not known. This sample stems from a study of shared clonotypes between healthy human individuals. Study conclusions and caveats: Naive subsets generally had larger estimated richness than memory subsets. A handful of donors shared about 4.8% of their naive CD4 clonotypes.

Genomic DNA from each subset was divided evenly over several immunoSEQ plates. TCRdb's table, derived via immunoSEQ multiplex PCR, lists solely in-frame clones and lacks some. The sample lists roughly 1,800,000 clones; approximately 94% were seen once. Trimming stripped 5 bases from V and 6 bases from J, with 13 bases between. Germline CDR1 reads SEHNR; CDR2 reads FQNEAQ (reference sequence). The CDR3 loop spans 14 amino acids. Naive CD8 cells were CD45RO-negative, positively selected for CCR7, excluding terminally differentiated effector memory CD45RA+ cells. All of the donors resided in Nashville, Tennessee, and each was a Caucasian adult.

The sequenced sample consisted of naive CD8+ T cells sorted from blood. The rearrangement uses TRBV7-9 and TRBJ2-2; a possible D gene is TRBD1 (6 bases). The clonotype originates from a young man in good health. The CDR3 spells CASSPDSAAGELFF. In DNA, the CDR3 is TGTGCCAGCAGCCCGGACAGCGCAGCCGGGGAGCTGTTTTTT.